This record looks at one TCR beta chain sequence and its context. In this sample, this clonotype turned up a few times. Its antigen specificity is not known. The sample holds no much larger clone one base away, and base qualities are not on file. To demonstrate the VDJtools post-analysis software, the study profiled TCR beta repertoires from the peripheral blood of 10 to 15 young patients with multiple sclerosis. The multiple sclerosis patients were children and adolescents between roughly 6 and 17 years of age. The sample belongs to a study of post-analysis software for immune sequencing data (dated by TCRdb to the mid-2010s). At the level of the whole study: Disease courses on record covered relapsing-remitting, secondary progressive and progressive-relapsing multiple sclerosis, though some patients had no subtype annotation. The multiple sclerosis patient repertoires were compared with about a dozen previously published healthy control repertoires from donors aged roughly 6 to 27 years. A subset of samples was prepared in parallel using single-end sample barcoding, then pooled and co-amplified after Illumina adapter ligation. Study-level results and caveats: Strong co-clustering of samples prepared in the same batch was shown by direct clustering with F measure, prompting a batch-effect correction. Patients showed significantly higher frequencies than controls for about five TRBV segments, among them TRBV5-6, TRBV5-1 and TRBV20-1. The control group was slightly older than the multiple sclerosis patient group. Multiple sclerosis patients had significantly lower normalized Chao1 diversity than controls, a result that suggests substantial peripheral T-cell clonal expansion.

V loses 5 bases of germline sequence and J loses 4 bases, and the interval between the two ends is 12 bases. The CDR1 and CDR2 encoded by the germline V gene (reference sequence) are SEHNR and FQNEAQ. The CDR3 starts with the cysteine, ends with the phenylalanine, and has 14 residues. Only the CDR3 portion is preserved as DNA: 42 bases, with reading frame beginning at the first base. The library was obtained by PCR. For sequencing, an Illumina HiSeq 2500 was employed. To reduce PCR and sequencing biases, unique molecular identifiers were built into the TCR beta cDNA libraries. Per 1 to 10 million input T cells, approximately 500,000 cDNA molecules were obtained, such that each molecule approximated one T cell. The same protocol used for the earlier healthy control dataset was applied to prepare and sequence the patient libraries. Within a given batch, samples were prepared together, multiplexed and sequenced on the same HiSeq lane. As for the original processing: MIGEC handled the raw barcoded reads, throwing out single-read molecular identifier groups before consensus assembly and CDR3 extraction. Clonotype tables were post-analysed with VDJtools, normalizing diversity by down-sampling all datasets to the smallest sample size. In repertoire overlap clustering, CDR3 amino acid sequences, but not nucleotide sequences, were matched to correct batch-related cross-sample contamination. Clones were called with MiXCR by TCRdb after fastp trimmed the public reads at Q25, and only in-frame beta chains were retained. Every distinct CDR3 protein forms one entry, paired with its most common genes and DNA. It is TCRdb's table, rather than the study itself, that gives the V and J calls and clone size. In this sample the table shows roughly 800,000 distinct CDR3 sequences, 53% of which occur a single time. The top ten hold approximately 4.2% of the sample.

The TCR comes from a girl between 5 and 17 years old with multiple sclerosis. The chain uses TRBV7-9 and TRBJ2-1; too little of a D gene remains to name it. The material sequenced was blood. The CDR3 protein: CASSPMTSYNEQFF. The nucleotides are TGTGCCAGCAGCCCCATGACCTCTTACAATGAGCAGTTCTTC.